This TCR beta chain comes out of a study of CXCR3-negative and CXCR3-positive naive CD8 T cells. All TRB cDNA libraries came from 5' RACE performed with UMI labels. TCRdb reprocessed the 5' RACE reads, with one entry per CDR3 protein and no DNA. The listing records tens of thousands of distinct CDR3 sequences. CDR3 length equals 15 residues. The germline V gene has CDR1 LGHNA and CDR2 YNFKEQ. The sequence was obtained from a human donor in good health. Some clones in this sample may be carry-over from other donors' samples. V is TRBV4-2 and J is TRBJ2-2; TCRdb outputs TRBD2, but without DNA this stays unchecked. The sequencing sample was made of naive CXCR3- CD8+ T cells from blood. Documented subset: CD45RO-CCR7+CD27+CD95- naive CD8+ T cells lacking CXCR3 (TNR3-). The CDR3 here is CASSQGLAGTGELFF.